A selection of T cell receptor beta chains follows, all from one sample in a study of radiation and T cells in renal cell carcinoma. The data were produced by immunoSEQ multiplex PCR, yet TCRdb's version contains in-frame clones alone and is incomplete. The table shows roughly 100,000 clones, with approximately 86% occurring only once. The sequencing here drew on blood, taken from a patient whose treatment included radiotherapy and nephrectomy. The receptors were sampled from a man aged 50 to 59 with renal cell carcinoma. The CDR3 runs from the conserved cysteine through the conserved F or W. A D gene is named only where the DNA matches it firmly. A row's size may be missing; if present it is once, few, many or a size class.

J: TRBJ2-6; V: TRBV7-3; D: -; size: -; CDR3: CASSLTDSSGANVLTF; DNA: TGTGCCAGCAGCTTAACAGATAGCTCTGGGGCCAACGTCCTGACTTTC
J: TRBJ2-7; V: TRBV6-5; D: -; size: -; CDR3: CASSTQSRGEQYF; DNA: TGTGCCAGCAGTACTCAGTCTAGGGGCGAGCAGTACTTC
J: TRBJ1-1; V: TRBV6-5; D: -; size: -; CDR3: CASSYYREGNTEAFF; DNA: TGTGCCAGCAGTTACTATAGGGAGGGGAACACTGAAGCTTTCTTT
J: TRBJ2-1; V: TRBV10-3; D: TRBD2; size: -; CDR3: CAISGVAGSGGSEQFF; DNA: TGTGCCATCAGCGGGGTAGCGGGGAGCGGAGGGAGTGAGCAGTTCTTC
J: TRBJ2-3; V: TRBV7-3; D: TRBD2; size: once; CDR3: CASSRTSGGDTQYF; DNA: TGTGCCAGCAGCCGGACTAGCGGGGGAGATACGCAGTATTTT
J: TRBJ1-2; V: TRBV10-3; D: TRBD1; size: -; CDR3: CAISARPDRGQDGYTF; DNA: TGTGCCATCAGTGCTAGGCCAGACAGGGGGCAAGATGGCTACACCTTC
J: TRBJ2-5; V: TRBV6-6; D: TRBD1; size: -; CDR3: CASSLGTGSETQYF; DNA: TGTGCCAGCAGTTTGGGGACAGGATCCGAGACCCAGTACTTC
J: TRBJ2-2; V: TRBV7-2; D: TRBD2; size: -; CDR3: CAGAGLANPGTGELFF; DNA: TGTGCCGGCGCAGGACTAGCAAACCCTGGCACCGGGGAGCTGTTTTTT
J: TRBJ2-5; V: TRBV4-1; D: TRBD2; size: -; CDR3: CASSLSGVYKETQYF; DNA: TGCGCCAGCAGCCTAAGCGGGGTATACAAAGAGACCCAGTACTTC
J: TRBJ2-1; V: TRBV19; D: TRBD1; size: -; CDR3: CASRDRASYNEQFF; DNA: TGTGCCAGTAGAGACAGGGCCTCCTACAATGAGCAGTTCTTC
J: TRBJ2-7; V: TRBV5-1; D: -; size: -; CDR3: CASSLGPKYEQYF; DNA: TGCGCCAGCAGCTTGGGACCTAAGTACGAGCAGTACTTC
J: TRBJ2-5; V: TRBV9; D: TRBD1; size: -; CDR3: CASSVSGQQTQYF; DNA: TGTGCCAGCAGCGTATCGGGACAGCAGACCCAGTACTTC
J: TRBJ1-3; V: TRBV9; D: -; size: -; CDR3: CASSVGGGSGNTIYF; DNA: TGTGCCAGCAGCGTTGGGGGCGGCTCTGGAAACACCATATATTTT
J: TRBJ2-5; V: TRBV5-4; D: TRBD2; size: -; CDR3: CASSSRDYQETQYF; DNA: TGTGCCAGCAGCTCCCGGGACTATCAAGAGACCCAGTACTTC
J: TRBJ2-7; V: TRBV19; D: TRBD1; size: once; CDR3: CASSMAGQGSYEQYF; DNA: TGTGCCAGTAGTATGGCGGGACAGGGCTCCTACGAGCAGTACTTC
J: TRBJ1-5; V: TRBV7-3; D: -; size: -; CDR3: CASSFYNGAYQPQHF; DNA: TGTGCCAGCAGCTTTTACAACGGAGCGTATCAGCCCCAGCATTTT
J: TRBJ1-2; V: TRBV6-5; D: -; size: -; CDR3: CASTALTANSYGYTF; DNA: TGTGCCAGCACCGCTCTCACGGCCAATAGCTATGGCTACACCTTC
J: TRBJ2-7; V: TRBV6-5; D: -; size: -; CDR3: CASSPDSSFYEQYF; DNA: TGTGCCAGCAGCCCCGACAGTTCGTTCTACGAGCAGTACTTC
J: TRBJ1-3; V: TRBV7-2; D: TRBD1; size: -; CDR3: CASSPQGGNTIYF; DNA: TGTGCCAGCAGCCCCCAGGGGGGGAACACCATATATTTT
J: TRBJ2-2; V: TRBV7-6; D: -; size: -; CDR3: CASSLASSSGNTGELFF; DNA: TGTGCCAGCAGCTTAGCGAGCAGTTCGGGGAACACCGGGGAGCTGTTTTTT
J: TRBJ2-3; V: TRBV5-1; D: TRBD2; size: -; CDR3: CASSLGVAGTSTDTQYF; DNA: TGCGCCAGCAGCTTGGGCGTAGCGGGGACTAGCACAGATACGCAGTATTTT
J: TRBJ2-3; V: TRBV30; D: -; size: -; CDR3: CAWSLGGPDTQYF; DNA: TGTGCCTGGAGTTTGGGGGGACCAGATACGCAGTATTTT
J: TRBJ1-4; V: TRBV18; D: -; size: -; CDR3: CASSRRGYATNEKLFF; DNA: TGTGCCAGCTCACGTCGGGGTTACGCAACTAATGAAAAACTGTTTTTT
J: TRBJ1-2; V: TRBV4-3; D: TRBD1; size: few; CDR3: CASSYGTGEVRDGYTF; DNA: TGCGCCAGCAGCTATGGGACAGGGGAGGTGAGAGATGGCTACACCTTC